Listed below are T cell receptor beta chains from one sample, sequenced in a study of T cell responses to AZD1222 COVID-19 vaccine. Repertoires were generated with immunoSEQ multiplex PCR, while TCRdb's copy carries only in-frame clones and drops some. The sample lists 90,000 to 120,000 clones; 93% were seen once. The sequenced sample was peripheral blood, obtained on day 0 of AZD1222 vaccination. These TCRs come from an adult in good health. Both conserved end residues are part of each CDR3. Fields, in order: J gene, V gene, D gene, CDR3 length, clone size, CDR3 DNA, CDR3 protein. A D gene is named only where the DNA matches it firmly. Size is stated for part of the rows, as once, few or many counts, or as a class when the clone is expanded.

TRBJ2-7	TRBV15	TRBD1	13	-	TGTGCCACCAGCAGAGACAGGGGGCGCGAGCAGTACTTC	CATSRDRGREQYF
TRBJ2-1	TRBV10-3	-	12	-	TGTGCCCTAGGAGATCCTAATAATGAGCAGTTCTTC	CALGDPNNEQFF
TRBJ2-2	TRBV11-2	-	13	-	TGTGCCAGCAGCTTAGTTGAAACCGGGGAGCTGTTTTTT	CASSLVETGELFF
TRBJ2-7	TRBV19	TRBD2	15	-	TGTGCCAGTAGTATCGTCCTAGCGGGACCCTACGAGCAGTACTTC	CASSIVLAGPYEQYF
TRBJ1-5	TRBV2	TRBD1	13	-	TGTGCCAGCAAGGGACAGGGGGGAGGAGCCCAGCATTTT	CASKGQGGGAQHF
TRBJ2-7	TRBV21-1	-	11	few	TGTGCCAGCAGCAGCTCCTACGAGCAGTACTTC	CASSSSYEQYF
TRBJ2-3	TRBV7-3	TRBD2	16	-	TGTGCCAGCAGCTTAGGGCTAGCGGGGAGCACAGATACGCAGTATTTT	CASSLGLAGSTDTQYF
TRBJ1-1	TRBV20-1	-	11	-	TGCAGTGCTAGGGCTCATACCGGGACCCACTTT	CSARAHTGTHF
TRBJ2-2	TRBV11-3	TRBD2	16	once	TGTGCCAGCAGCTTACGTTCGCGGGAGGTAGCCGGGGAGCTGTTTTTT	CASSLRSREVAGELFF
TRBJ2-2	TRBV28	TRBD1	12	-	TGTGCCAGCAACAGGGGCACCGGGGAGCTGTTTTTT	CASNRGTGELFF
TRBJ1-1	TRBV10-1	-	14	-	TGCGCCAGCAGTGAGTCGACGGCGAACACTGAAGCTTTCTTT	CASSESTANTEAFF
TRBJ2-7	TRBV13	-	16	-	TGTGCCAGCAGCTTAGGAACGGGACAACGCTCCTACGAGCAGTACTTC	CASSLGTGQRSYEQYF
TRBJ2-2	TRBV11-2	-	15	once	TGTGCCAGCTTTGATGATACCACCAACACCGGGGAGCTGTTTTTT	CASFDDTTNTGELFF
TRBJ2-3	TRBV7-2	-	13	-	TGTGCCAGCAGCCCCTCGCAGGGATATACGCAGTATTTT	CASSPSQGYTQYF
TRBJ1-6	TRBV27	-	18	-	TGTGCCAGCAGTGCTAAACCCCCCCAGTCGAGAGGAAATTCACCCCTCCACTTT	CASSAKPPQSRGNSPLHF
TRBJ2-2	TRBV27	-	14	-	TGTGCCAGCAGTTTATCGACAGCCACCGGGGAGCTGTTTTTT	CASSLSTATGELFF
TRBJ2-3	TRBV5-1	-	14	-	TGCGCCAGCAGCTTGGCCGCGGGACCGGATACGCAGTATTTT	CASSLAAGPDTQYF
TRBJ2-5	TRBV14	-	16	-	TGTGCCAGCAGCTCAAATCGAGGGGCGGCGGCGGAGACCCAGTACTTC	CASSSNRGAAAETQYF
TRBJ2-2	TRBV6-5	-	15	-	TGTGCCAGCAGTTCCACAGGGATGGACACCGGGGAGCTGTTTTTT	CASSSTGMDTGELFF
TRBJ2-1	TRBV27	-	16	-	TGTGCCAGCAGGGGTTTAGCTTCGAGCTCCTACAATGAGCAGTTCTTC	CASRGLASSSYNEQFF
TRBJ2-7	TRBV2	-	14	-	TGTGCCAGCCACCGGGAAGCATTGGGTGACGAGCAGTACTTC	CASHREALGDEQYF
TRBJ1-5	TRBV4-1	-	18	-	TGCGCCAGCAGCCAAGATCCCCAGGAGCGGAGAAGCAATCAGCCCCAGCATTTT	CASSQDPQERRSNQPQHF
TRBJ2-1	TRBV19	-	18	-	TGTGCCAGTAGGGCCCAGGGTAAAAGACGAGCGGCCCCGGATGAGCAGTTCTTC	CASRAQGKRRAAPDEQFF
TRBJ2-3	TRBV11-2	-	14	-	TGTGCCAGCAGCTTAGTTAAGAACACAGATACGCAGTATTTT	CASSLVKNTDTQYF
TRBJ2-7	TRBV5-4	TRBD2	13	-	TGTGCCAGCAGCTTGATAGCGGGAGACGAGCAGTACTTC	CASSLIAGDEQYF
TRBJ1-1	TRBV3-1/TRBV3-2	-	13	few	TGTGCCAGCAGCAGGGGTCCGAACACTGAAGCTTTCTTT	CASSRGPNTEAFF
TRBJ1-4	TRBV6-5	-	11	-	TGTGCCAGCAGCCGGAAAGAAAAACTGTTTTTT	CASSRKEKLFF
TRBJ2-3	TRBV5-1	-	14	-	TGCGCCAGCAGCTTGGGAGAGTTCCCAGATACGCAGTATTTT	CASSLGEFPDTQYF
TRBJ2-7	TRBV10-3	TRBD2	15	-	TGTGCCATCAGTGATCCGGGACTAGCGAATGACGAGCAGTACTTC	CAISDPGLANDEQYF
TRBJ1-1	TRBV6-5	-	11	-	TGTGCCAGCAGGGGGGGAATGGACGCTTTCTTT	CASRGGMDAFF
TRBJ2-7	TRBV7-2	TRBD2	14	-	TGTGCCAGCACTGCCCAGCGGGGGGCTGGGGAGCAGTACTTC	CASTAQRGAGEQYF
TRBJ2-7	TRBV4-2	-	15	-	TGTGCCAGCAGCCAAGATCCGAAACCTATTTACGAGCAGTACTTC	CASSQDPKPIYEQYF
TRBJ2-5	TRBV10-3	TRBD1	13	-	TGTGCCATCAGTTGGGACAGGGAAGAGACCCAGTACTTC	CAISWDREETQYF
TRBJ2-5	TRBV2	-	12	-	TGTGCCAGCAGTGAGAACTGGGAGACCCAGTACTTC	CASSENWETQYF
TRBJ2-1	TRBV3-1/TRBV3-2	TRBD2	14	-	TGTGCCAGCAGCGGGACTAGCGGGAGTAATGAGCAGTTCTTC	CASSGTSGSNEQFF
TRBJ2-2	TRBV2	TRBD1	16	-	TGTGCCAGCAGTGAGGGGGCAGGGGGCGTTATCGGGGAGCTGTTTTTT	CASSEGAGGVIGELFF
TRBJ1-1	TRBV29-1	-	12	-	TGCAGCGTACACCGTCAAGGTAGCGAAGCTTTCTTT	CSVHRQGSEAFF
TRBJ2-3	TRBV19	-	14	-	TGTGCCAGTACCAAGGGGGAGGCCACAGATACGCAGTATTTT	CASTKGEATDTQYF
TRBJ1-1	TRBV19	-	12	-	TGTGCCAGTAGTATCGAGACAAGTGAAGCTTTCTTT	CASSIETSEAFF
TRBJ2-1	TRBV5-1	-	12	-	TGCGCCAGCAGCCCGGGAAACAATGAGCAGTTCTTC	CASSPGNNEQFF
TRBJ2-4	TRBV30	-	14	once	TGTGCCTGGAGTAAGGGGGGGGGAATTGGCATTCAGTACTTC	CAWSKGGGIGIQYF
TRBJ1-5	TRBV21-1	-	15	-	TGTGCCAGCAGCGATAAAAACAGGTACAATCAGCCCCAGCATTTT	CASSDKNRYNQPQHF
TRBJ1-5	TRBV21-1	-	12	-	TGTGCCAAAGGACGTAGCAATCAGCCCCAGCATTTT	CAKGRSNQPQHF
TRBJ2-7	TRBV2	TRBD2	14	-	TGTGCCGGTGGGGCTAGCGGGAGGGCCGGTGAGCAGTACTTC	CAGGASGRAGEQYF
TRBJ2-6	TRBV7-2	-	16	-	TGTGCCAGCAGCCAAGACCTCCCAACCGGGGCCAACGTCCTGACTTTC	CASSQDLPTGANVLTF
TRBJ1-1	TRBV29-1	-	14	-	TGCAGCGTGAGAAGAACAGGGTTGAACACTGAAGCTTTCTTT	CSVRRTGLNTEAFF
TRBJ2-7	TRBV11-3	-	13	-	TGTGCCAGTTCCAGCGGATCCGCCCACGAGCAGTACTTC	CASSSGSAHEQYF
TRBJ2-7	TRBV2	TRBD2	18	-	TGTGCCAGCAGGCATCGGGGACTAGCGGGAGGGCCGGCTAAAGAGCAGTACTTC	CASRHRGLAGGPAKEQYF
TRBJ1-1	TRBV14	TRBD1	16	-	TGTGCCAGCAGCCTATCTAGACAGGGTAGAAACACTGAAGCTTTCTTT	CASSLSRQGRNTEAFF
TRBJ2-7	TRBV7-9	-	14	-	TGTGCCAGCAGCCAATCGGGATCGCAGGACGAGCAGTACTTC	CASSQSGSQDEQYF
TRBJ1-2	TRBV7-9	-	14	-	TGTGCCAGCAGCTTAGCGGTGGGGGCGGAAGGCTACACCTTC	CASSLAVGAEGYTF
TRBJ1-3	TRBV19	TRBD1	15	-	TGTGCCAGTAGTACCTTGACAGGGCACGGAAACACCATATATTTT	CASSTLTGHGNTIYF
TRBJ2-1	TRBV5-1	-	16	once	TGCGCCAGCAGCTTGGGGATCGGGAGAGATCTCAATGAGCAGTTCTTC	CASSLGIGRDLNEQFF
TRBJ2-2	TRBV5-3	TRBD1	17	-	TGTGCCAGAAGCTTGGGGCGGGGACAGGGGCACACCGGGGAGCTGTTTTTT	CARSLGRGQGHTGELFF
TRBJ1-2	TRBV5-4	-	14	-	TGTGCCAGCAGCTTGGATGGGGAGATCTATGGCTACACCTTC	CASSLDGEIYGYTF
TRBJ1-1	TRBV24-1	-	13	-	TGTGCCACCAGTGCCAGGGACAACACTGAAGCTTTCTTT	CATSARDNTEAFF
TRBJ2-5	TRBV7-9	-	15	-	TGTGCCAGCAGGGGCCGGGACACAACTCAAGAGACCCAGTACTTC	CASRGRDTTQETQYF
TRBJ2-1	TRBV11-3	-	12	-	TGTGCCAGCACCAGCCCTGGGGATGAGCAGTTCTTC	CASTSPGDEQFF
TRBJ1-2	TRBV28	TRBD1	13	-	TGTGCCAGCAGTCCACCGGACAGGGCGGGCTACACCTTC	CASSPPDRAGYTF